This entry concerns a single T cell receptor (beta chain). Its antigen is not known. Generated by immunoSEQ multiplex PCR, the TCRdb table keeps only in-frame clones and is missing some. The profile covers around 25,000 clones, with more than 80% appearing a single time and 2% taken by the ten largest. The data belong to a study of tissue T cells after allogeneic stem cell transplantation. As for the study in general: Graft-versus-host disease patients received grafts, four unmodified and three CD34-selected to deplete T cells.

The germline V gene encodes CDR1 SGHNT and CDR2 YYREEE (reference sequence). CDR3 length: 16 residues. After removal of 0 bases from V and 4 bases from J, the junction contained 5 bases not matched to a gene. Broader study findings: Limitations included a small, clinically heterogeneous cohort and limited sampling depth. Within patients, tissue anatomy strongly shaped TCR repertoire composition. Shared clones across patients were few; motif clustering revealed tissue-specific shared signatures.

Source: blood, taken before transplantation. The rearrangement links TRBV5-4 to TRBJ2-1; TRBD2 matches 9 bases. The TCR sequence derives from a male donor aged 60 or older who later had graft-versus-host disease after an allogeneic stem cell transplant. The CDR3 DNA reads TGTGCCAGCAGCTTGGTTTTGCTAGCGGGGTACAATGAGCAGTTCTTC. This gives the protein CASSLVLLAGYNEQFF. The entire variable domain, with the rest obtained from reference TRBV5-4 and TRBJ2-1, is as follows: ETGVTQSPTHLIKTRGQQVTLRCSSQSGHNTVSWYQQALGQGPQFIFQYYREEENGRGNFPPRFSGLQFPNYSSELNVNALELDDSALYLCASSLVLLAGYNEQFFGPGTRLTVL.